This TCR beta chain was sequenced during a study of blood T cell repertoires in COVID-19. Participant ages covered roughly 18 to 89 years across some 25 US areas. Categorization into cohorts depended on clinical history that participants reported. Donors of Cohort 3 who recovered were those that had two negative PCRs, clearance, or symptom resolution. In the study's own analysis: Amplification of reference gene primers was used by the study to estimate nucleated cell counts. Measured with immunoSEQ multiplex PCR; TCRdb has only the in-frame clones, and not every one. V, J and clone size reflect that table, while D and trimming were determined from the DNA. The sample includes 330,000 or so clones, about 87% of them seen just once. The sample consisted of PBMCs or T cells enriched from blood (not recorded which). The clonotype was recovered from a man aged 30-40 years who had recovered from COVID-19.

In nucleotides, the CDR3 is TGTGCCAGCAGCTCAACTGATGAGGAGCAGTACTTC. It translates to CASSSTDEEQYF. The genes are TRBV5-6 and TRBJ2-7, with D hard to call. Trimming took 3 bases from V and 7 from J, leaving 11 bases between them. Germline CDR1 is SGHDT and CDR2 is YYEEEE. This CDR3 has 12 amino acids.